The 27 T cell receptor beta chains below come from one sample, sequenced in a study of technical replicates of blood from a few donors. TCRdb's table, derived via immunoSEQ multiplex PCR, lists solely in-frame clones and lacks some. The data show more than 65,000 clones, roughly 92% seen once. Sequencing was performed on T cells isolated from PBMCs. These receptors all stem from a human donor in good health.

J is TRBJ2-2 and V is TRBV10-1; D not resolved. V was shortened by 3 bases and J by 7 bases, with 3 bases between the two germline ends. This CDR3 region has 11 residues. The germline CDR1 and CDR2 sequences are WNHNN and SYGVQD (reference sequence). Here the CDR3 reads CASSDIGELFF. The CDR3 DNA sequence: TGCGCCAGCAGTGATATCGGGGAGCTGTTTTTT.

The chain links TRBV28 to TRBJ1-5; 7 bases align to TRBD1. Trimming at V came to 6 bases and at J to 0 bases, leaving 5 bases not matched to a gene. Germline loops: CDR1 MDHEN, CDR2 SYDVKM. The CDR3 runs 15 residues. The DNA for the CDR3 is TGTGCCAGCAGCCAGACAGGGAATAGCAATCAGCCCCAGCATTTT. Protein product: CASSQTGNSNQPQHF.

V usage is TRBV4-1 and J usage is TRBJ1-5; perhaps TRBD1 as D (6 bases). The V gene's germline CDR1 is MGHRA and CDR2 YSYEKL. The CDR3 spans 15 residues. Trimming took 0 bases from V and 5 from J, leaving 11 bases between them. The CDR3 sequence is CASSQDLHRDQPQHF. The CDR3 bases are TGCGCCAGCAGCCAAGATCTCCACAGGGATCAGCCCCAGCATTTT.

This clone was observed a single time. The gene calls are TRBV27 and TRBJ1-1; D gene ambiguous. Trimming took 3 bases from V and 0 from J, leaving 14 bases between them. CDR3 length equals 16 residues. Germline-derived CDR1 and CDR2 are MNHEY and SMNVEV (reference sequence). CDR3 amino acids: CASSFGGKRVNTEAFF. The CDR3 nucleotides read TGTGCCAGCAGTTTCGGAGGGAAACGGGTGAACACTGAAGCTTTCTTT.

The V and J genes are TRBV13 and TRBJ2-1; D is unclear. This CDR3 contains 16 residues. Germline loops: CDR1 PRHDT, CDR2 FYEKMQ (reference sequence). The ends were cut back, 1 base at V and 0 bases at J, with 10 bases in the middle. The CDR3 spells CASSLDGRSSYNEQFF. The CDR3 DNA reads TGTGCCAGCAGCTTAGATGGCCGAAGCTCCTACAATGAGCAGTTCTTC.

CDR3 in DNA: TGTGCCAGCAGCGTAGGGGAGGGAGGAAAAGAGACCCAGTACTTC. Protein sequence: CASSVGEGGKETQYF. The V gene is TRBV9, the J gene TRBJ2-5; the match to TRBD2 covers 7 bases. V lost 0 bases and J lost 3; bases outside the gene matches: 5. The CDR3 contains 15 residues. The V gene's germline CDR1 is SGDLS and CDR2 YYNGEE.

The rearrangement uses TRBV11-2 and TRBJ2-3, with D unresolved. This CDR3 is built from 14 residues. The V gene lost 1 base and the J gene lost 3 bases, with 8 bases spanning the gap. Germline assignment: CDR1 SGHAT and CDR2 FQNNGV. The CDR3 is CASSLASSTDTQYF. CDR3 in DNA: TGTGCCAGCAGCTTAGCCTCGAGTACAGATACGCAGTATTTT.

In this sample, this clone turned up a few times. J is TRBJ1-2 and V is TRBV7-2, with D perhaps matching TRBD1 (6 bases). V was shortened by 6 bases and J by 7 bases, with 12 bases between the two germline ends. CDR1 and CDR2 from the germline V gene are SGHTA and FQGNSA. The CDR3 runs to 12 residues. CDR3 nucleotides: TGTGCCAGCAGTAACAGGGTGGTTGGCTACACCTTC. Encoded protein: CASSNRVVGYTF.

The chain links TRBV6-6 to TRBJ2-2; a weak D match, TRBD1 (6 bases). The CDR3 runs to 15 residues. V was shortened by 5 bases and J by 5 bases, with 15 bases between the two germline ends. The V gene's germline CDR1 is MNHNY and CDR2 SVGAGI (reference sequence). The CDR3, as DNA: TGTGCCAGCAGTCGGGACACTGCTGAGACCGGGGAGCTGTTTTTT. Its translation is CASSRDTAETGELFF.

The CDR3 sequence is CSAYSGSHEQYF. CDR3 coding DNA: TGCAGCGCCTATAGCGGGAGCCACGAGCAGTACTTC. The chain links TRBV29-1 to TRBJ2-7; TRBD2 aligns across 9 bases. The CDR3 covers 12 residues. J was trimmed by 5 bases and V by 7 bases; bases with no gene match: 6. Germline CDR1 reads SQVTM; CDR2 reads ANQGSEA.

The CDR3 coding sequence is TGTGCCAGCAGAGAACAGGGCGGCAATCAGCCCCAGCATTTT. This translates into CASREQGGNQPQHF. V usage is TRBV28 and J usage is TRBJ1-5; a possible D gene is TRBD1 (6 bases). Germline V lookup: CDR1 MDHEN, CDR2 SYDVKM. This CDR3 region has 14 residues. Trimming removed 6 bases at V and 2 bases at J, with 11 bases between.

The rearrangement links TRBV13 to TRBJ2-1; TRBD2 is a possible D gene (5 bases). Trimming took 4 bases from V and 3 from J, leaving 10 bases between them. The CDR3 runs 14 residues. Germline CDR1 PRHDT, CDR2 FYEKMQ (reference sequence). CDR3 bases: TGTGCCAGCAGCTCCTCCGGGATCTACAATGAGCAGTTCTTC. This encodes CASSSSGIYNEQFF.

The V gene is TRBV4-2, the J gene TRBJ2-1, with 8 bases fitting TRBD2. The CDR3 is made up of 18 amino acids. Germline V gene data show CDR1 as LGHNA and CDR2 as YNFKEQ. V lost 0 bases and J lost 5; bases outside the gene matches: 12. CDR3 DNA sequence: TGTGCCAGCAGCCAAGAATCTCTTTGGGGCGGGGGGCACAATGAGCAGTTCTTC. Protein product: CASSQESLWGGGHNEQFF.

The count of this clone is one. The chain uses TRBV6-5 and TRBJ1-2, with D perhaps matching TRBD1 (5 bases). The V end lost 2 bases, the J end lost 10 bases, and 14 bases lay between the germline ends. Germline CDR1 is MNHEY and CDR2 is SVGAGI. The CDR3 consists of 13 residues. CDR3 DNA: TGTGCCAGCAGTTACGCAGGGACGGGAGACTACACCTTC. Encoded protein: CASSYAGTGDYTF.

The chain recombines TRBV5-1 with TRBJ2-3, with 8 positions matching TRBD2. The CDR3 extends over 17 amino acids. Trimming cost V 0 bases and J 3 bases; bases outside gene matches: 9. Germline V gives CDR1 SGHRS, CDR2 YFSETQ. The CDR3 region is CASSLAPGSGETDTQYF. The CDR3 DNA is TGCGCCAGCAGCTTGGCGCCGGGTAGCGGGGAAACAGATACGCAGTATTTT.

This clone occurred once. V and J are TRBV10-3 and TRBJ2-5; TRBD2 matches at 9 bases. This CDR3 comprises 16 residues. With V trimmed by 4 bases and J by 5 bases, 11 bases remained unmatched. Germline assignment: CDR1 ENHRY and CDR2 SYGVKD. The CDR3 DNA sequence: TGTGCCATCAGTGCTAGCGGGACCGAGAGGGTGGAGACCCAGTACTTC. Protein: CAISASGTERVETQYF.

The V and J genes are TRBV7-7 and TRBJ1-2; D uncertain. Deletions cut 5 bases from V and 5 bases from J, with 15 bases between. The germline gives CDR1 SSHAT, CDR2 FNYEAQ (reference sequence). The CDR3 extends over 14 amino acids. The CDR3 protein is CASSRDGGSYGYTF. In DNA, the CDR3 is TGTGCCAGCAGCCGAGACGGAGGATCTTATGGCTACACCTTC.

The rearrangement joins TRBV5-4 to TRBJ1-1; 8 positions agree with TRBD1. V was pared by 4 bases and J by 4 bases, with 9 bases of the junction left unmatched. The CDR3 is made up of 15 amino acids. Per germline, CDR1 SGHNT and CDR2 YYREEE (reference sequence). Here the CDR3 reads CASSPLTGGGTEAFF. CDR3 nucleotides: TGTGCCAGCAGCCCACTTACAGGGGGTGGCACTGAAGCTTTCTTT.

This rearrangement joins TRBV11-2 to TRBJ2-7, with 8 bases that match TRBD2. CDR1 is SGHAT and CDR2 is FQNNGV in the germline V gene. V lost 6 bases, J lost 3 bases, and 4 bases stayed unmatched. CDR3 length equals 13 residues. The CDR3 spells CASRYGGGYEQYF. The DNA for the CDR3 is TGTGCCAGCAGATACGGGGGGGGCTACGAGCAGTACTTC.

V usage is TRBV27 and J usage is TRBJ1-1, with D possibly matching TRBD1 (5 bases). The CDR3 runs to 14 residues. Deletions cut 3 bases from V and 2 bases from J, with 10 bases between. Per germline, CDR1 MNHEY and CDR2 SMNVEV (reference sequence). CDR3 DNA: TGTGCCAGCAGTTTGTATGGGGCAAACACTGAAGCTTTCTTT. It translates to CASSLYGANTEAFF.

This sequence joins TRBV5-5 and TRBJ2-7; weak D call: TRBD1 (6 bases). Per the germline V gene, CDR1 is SGHKS and CDR2 is YYEKEE (reference sequence). CDR3 length equals 13 residues. V gave up 1 base and J gave up 1 base, with 6 bases separating them. The CDR3 DNA is TGTGCCAGCAGCTTGCAGGGGTCCTACGAGCAGTACTTC. Protein sequence: CASSLQGSYEQYF. The full variable domain, with the rest looked up from reference TRBV5-5 and TRBJ2-7, is DAGVTQSPTHLIKTRGQQVTLRCSPISGHKSVSWYQQVLGQGPQFIFQYYEKEERGRGNFPDRFSARQFPNYSSELNVNALLLGDSALYLCASSLQGSYEQYFGPGTRLTVT.

V gene TRBV5-4 combines with J gene TRBJ1-2, with TRBD1 matching over 9 bases. The germline V gene has CDR1 SGHNT and CDR2 YYREEE (reference sequence). The CDR3 runs 15 residues. Trimming at V came to 5 bases and at J to 0 bases, leaving 5 bases not matched to a gene. The CDR3 reads CASSNRDRANYGYTF. The CDR3 DNA reads as TGTGCCAGCAGTAACCGGGACAGGGCTAACTATGGCTACACCTTC.

This rearrangement joins TRBV18 to TRBJ2-7; D might be TRBD2 (6 bases). This CDR3 is 12 amino acids long. CDR1 is KGHSH, CDR2 LQKENI, per germline. V lost 5 bases, J lost 3 bases, and 8 bases lay in between. The CDR3 spells CASSGGYYEQYF. The CDR3 bases are TGTGCCAGCTCAGGGGGGTACTACGAGCAGTACTTC.

This chain joins TRBV2 and TRBJ1-5; no clear D gene. Germline assignment: CDR1 SNHLY and CDR2 FYNNEI. The CDR3 totals 13 residues. Trimming removed 2 bases from V and 7 bases from J, with 9 bases in between. CDR3 DNA sequence: TGTGCCAGCAGTGAACAGTCACGCCAGCCCCAGCATTTT. It specifies CASSEQSRQPQHF.

The rearrangement links TRBV6-1 to TRBJ2-7; possibly TRBD1 for D (5 bases). Trimming left V 10 bases short and J 3 bases short, with 10 bases between. Germline CDR1 MNHNS, CDR2 SASEGT. The CDR3 totals 11 residues. CDR3 nucleotide sequence: TGTGCCACGGACACGTACTACGAGCAGTACTTC. Its translation is CATDTYYEQYF.

This chain joins TRBV25-1 and TRBJ2-7; D might be TRBD2 (7 bases). V was trimmed by 3 bases and J by 4 bases, leaving 16 bases between them. The CDR3 has 15 residues. Germline-derived CDR1 and CDR2 are MGHDK and SYGVNS. This CDR3 reads CASSDSGAGVYEQYF. CDR3 DNA sequence: TGTGCCAGCAGTGATTCAGGGGCGGGAGTATACGAGCAGTACTTC.

The chain has TRBV10-3 and TRBJ2-6, with a possible D match to TRBD2 (5 bases). Germline V CDR1 and CDR2: ENHRY, SYGVKD. CDR3 length: 17 residues. Trimming cost V 0 bases and J 3 bases, with 12 bases left between them. CDR3 DNA: TGTGCCATCAGTGAGTCTTTTCCGGGGATTGGGGCCAACGTCCTGACTTTC. Residues: CAISESFPGIGANVLTF.